This TCR beta chain was identified during a study of shared T cell receptors in the human thymus (TCRdb year 2021). At the level of the whole study: The study examined how self-reactive, shared T-cell receptor alpha chains are generated in the human thymus.

Library method: the immunoSEQ multiplex PCR assay. The immuneACCESS repertoire file appears here via TCRdb, limited to in-frame rearrangements. These files lack a portion of the clones; in checked studies, under half of the deficit traces to unresolved V genes, and the cause of the others is not known. The sample records some 700,000 clones, roughly 88% of which are singletons. Jointly, the top ten make up 0.01% of the sample. Note on this clone: Its antigen is unknown. No much larger clone exists at a distance of one base, and base qualities are not known.

The germline V gene gives CDR1 as LGHNA and CDR2 as YSLEER. V is cut by 2 bases and J by 2 bases, and the space between the germline ends is 10 bases. The CDR3, cysteine through phenylalanine, is 15 amino acids long. The only DNA kept is the CDR3, 45 bases in frame from the first base. The same sample was also used in a study of human thymus T cells. Taken from the second paper: Donors were immunologically healthy infants undergoing open corrective cardiac surgery for congenital heart defects in Finland. Thymus tissue was obtained as surgical resects removed during corrective cardiac surgery. Biased V and J gene segment usage appeared to be present in both thymic and peripheral blood repertoires. The related research found that thymic TCR repertoires overlapped highly between unrelated individuals. TCR alpha and beta repertoires from seven to nine infant thymus samples and four related peripheral blood samples were characterized in the study. Donor ages ranged from about 7 to 244 days, and the cohort comprised roughly six male and two female infants. After being mechanically released from the tissue, thymocytes were kept at -70 degrees C in pellets of about 9.5-30 million cells. Genomic DNA was extracted from frozen cell pellets with a QIAsymphony instrument. Using the immunoSEQ multiplex PCR assay, the TCRB and TCRAD loci were amplified from a standardized quantity of quality-controlled genomic DNA. The amplicons covered the V(D)J region and were long enough to include the CDR3 and to identify the V and J genes. Amplicon sequencing was performed on an Illumina platform through the commercial immunoSEQ service. Primer bias and sequencing errors were corrected as previously described, and TCRAD and TCRB definitions were based on the IMGT database. The repertoires were analysed using immunoSEQ Analyzer 3.0 and VDJTools for basic statistics, V/J segment usage, diversity estimates, rarefaction and pairwise overlap. Diversity was estimated with Chao1, ChaoE, Efron-Thisted, Shannon and inverse Simpson indices, and also on datasets down-sampled to the smallest sample. Repertoire overlap was assessed by strict matching of CDR3 nucleotide sequence, V gene and J gene, and clustering was done by Jaccard-based multidimensional scaling. On average, about 730,000 unique TCRB clonotypes were obtained from thymus samples, compared with 70,000 to 100,000 from blood samples.

The rearranged segments are TRBV4-3 and TRBJ2-1, and TRBD1 may be the D gene, going by 6 matching bases. Material: thymocytes. This clonotype was obtained from a boy in the first two years of life with a congenital heart defect. Donor details come from another sample of the same person, matched by shared clones. The CDR3 in this case is CASSQTGNPYNEQFF. The nucleotide sequence reads TGCGCCAGCAGCCAAACAGGGAACCCCTACAATGAGCAGTTCTTC.